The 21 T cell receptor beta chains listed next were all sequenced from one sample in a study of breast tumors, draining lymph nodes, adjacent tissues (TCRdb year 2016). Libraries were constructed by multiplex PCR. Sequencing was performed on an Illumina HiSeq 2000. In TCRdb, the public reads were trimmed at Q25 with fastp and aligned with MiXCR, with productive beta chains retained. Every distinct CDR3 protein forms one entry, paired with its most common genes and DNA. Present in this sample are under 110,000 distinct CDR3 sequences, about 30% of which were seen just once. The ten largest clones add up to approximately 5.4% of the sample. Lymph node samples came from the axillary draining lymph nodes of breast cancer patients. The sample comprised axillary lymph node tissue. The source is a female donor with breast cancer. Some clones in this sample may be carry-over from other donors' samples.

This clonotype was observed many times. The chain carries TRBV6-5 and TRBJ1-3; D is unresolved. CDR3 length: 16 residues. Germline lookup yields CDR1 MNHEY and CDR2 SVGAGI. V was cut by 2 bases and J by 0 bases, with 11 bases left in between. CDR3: CASSYGAAFSGNTIYF. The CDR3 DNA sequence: TGTGCCAGCAGTTACGGAGCGGCATTCTCTGGAAACACCATATATTTT.

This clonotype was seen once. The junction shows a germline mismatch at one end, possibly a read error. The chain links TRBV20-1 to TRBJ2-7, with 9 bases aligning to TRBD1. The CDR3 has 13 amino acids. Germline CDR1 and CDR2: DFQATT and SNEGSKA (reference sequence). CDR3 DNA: TGCAGCGCTAGATTACAGGGGGCAGGCGAGCAGTACTTC. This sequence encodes CSARLQGAGEQYF.

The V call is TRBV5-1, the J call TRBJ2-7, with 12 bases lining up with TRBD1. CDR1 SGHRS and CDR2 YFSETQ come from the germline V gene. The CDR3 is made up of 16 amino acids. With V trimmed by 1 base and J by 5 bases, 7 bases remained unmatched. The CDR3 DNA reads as TGCGCCAGCAGCTTGTCTCCTGGGACAGGGGGCGACGAGCAGTACTTC. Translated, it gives CASSLSPGTGGDEQYF.

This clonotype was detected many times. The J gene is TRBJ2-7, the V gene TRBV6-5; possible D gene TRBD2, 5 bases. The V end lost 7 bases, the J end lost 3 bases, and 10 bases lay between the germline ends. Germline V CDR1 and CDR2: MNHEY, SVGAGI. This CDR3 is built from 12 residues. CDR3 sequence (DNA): TGTGCCAGCAACCTCGGGGTCTACGAGCAGTACTTC. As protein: CASNLGVYEQYF.

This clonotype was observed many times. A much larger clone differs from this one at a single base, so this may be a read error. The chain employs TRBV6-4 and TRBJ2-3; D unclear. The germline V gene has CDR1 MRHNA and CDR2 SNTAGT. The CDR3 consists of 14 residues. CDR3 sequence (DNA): TGTGCCAGCAGTCACTCGACTAGCACAGATACGCAGTATTTT. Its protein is CASSHSTSTDTQYF.

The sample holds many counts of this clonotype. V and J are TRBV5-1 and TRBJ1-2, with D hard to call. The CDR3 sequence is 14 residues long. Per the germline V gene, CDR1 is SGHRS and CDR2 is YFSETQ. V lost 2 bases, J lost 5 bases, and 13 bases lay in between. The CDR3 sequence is CASSFIPETYGYTF. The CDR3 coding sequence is TGCGCCAGCAGCTTTATTCCGGAAACGTATGGCTACACCTTC.

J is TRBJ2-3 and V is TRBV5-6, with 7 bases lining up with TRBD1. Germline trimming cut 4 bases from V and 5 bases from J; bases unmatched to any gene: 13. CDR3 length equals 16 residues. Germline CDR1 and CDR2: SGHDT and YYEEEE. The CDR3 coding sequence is TGTGCCAGCAGCCATGCGCCGGACAGGCGAATAGATACGCAGTATTTT. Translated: CASSHAPDRRIDTQYF.

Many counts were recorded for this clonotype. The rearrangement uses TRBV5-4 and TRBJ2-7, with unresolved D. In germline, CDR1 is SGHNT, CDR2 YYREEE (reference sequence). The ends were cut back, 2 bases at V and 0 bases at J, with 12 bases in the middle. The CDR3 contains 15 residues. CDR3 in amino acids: CASSFGQTSSYEQYF. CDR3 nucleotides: TGTGCCAGCAGCTTCGGGCAGACCTCCTCCTACGAGCAGTACTTC.

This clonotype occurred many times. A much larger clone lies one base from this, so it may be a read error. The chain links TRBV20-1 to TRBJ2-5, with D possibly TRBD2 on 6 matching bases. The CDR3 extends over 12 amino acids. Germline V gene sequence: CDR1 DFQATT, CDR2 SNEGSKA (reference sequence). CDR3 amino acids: CSARQLRGTPYF. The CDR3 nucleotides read TGCAGTGCTAGACAGCTCCGGGGGACCCCGTACTTC.

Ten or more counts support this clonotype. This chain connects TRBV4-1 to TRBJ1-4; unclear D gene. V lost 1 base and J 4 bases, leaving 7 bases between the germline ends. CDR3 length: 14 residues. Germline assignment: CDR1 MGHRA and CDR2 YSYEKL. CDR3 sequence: CASSQGALNEKLFF. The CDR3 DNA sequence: TGCGCCAGCAGCCAAGGGGCTCTTAATGAAAAACTGTTTTTT.

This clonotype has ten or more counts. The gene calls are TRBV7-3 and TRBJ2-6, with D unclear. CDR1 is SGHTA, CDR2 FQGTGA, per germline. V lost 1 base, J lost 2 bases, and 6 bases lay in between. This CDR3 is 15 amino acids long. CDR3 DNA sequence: TGTGCCAGCAGCTTAAGCAGAACTGGGGCCAACGTCCTGACTTTC. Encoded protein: CASSLSRTGANVLTF.

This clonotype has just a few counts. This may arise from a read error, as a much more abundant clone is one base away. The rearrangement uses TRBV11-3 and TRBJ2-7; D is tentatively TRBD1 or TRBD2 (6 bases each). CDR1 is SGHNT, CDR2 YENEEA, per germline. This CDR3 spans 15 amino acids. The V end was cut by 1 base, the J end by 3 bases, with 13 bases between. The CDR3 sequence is CASSLGRGANYEQYF. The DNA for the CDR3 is TGTGCCAGCAGCTTAGGAAGGGGGGCAAACTACGAGCAGTACTTC.

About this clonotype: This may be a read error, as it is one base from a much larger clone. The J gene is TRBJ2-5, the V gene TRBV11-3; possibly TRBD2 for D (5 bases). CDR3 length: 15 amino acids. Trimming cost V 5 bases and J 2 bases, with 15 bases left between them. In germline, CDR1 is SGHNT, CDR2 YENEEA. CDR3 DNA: TGTGCCAGCAGCCCCGGTGGAGCGGCACAAGAGACCCAGTACTTC. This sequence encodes CASSPGGAAQETQYF. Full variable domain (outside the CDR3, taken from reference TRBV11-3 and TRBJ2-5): EAGVVQSPRYKIIEKKQPVAFWCNPISGHNTLYWYLQNLGQGPELLIRYENEEAVDDSQLPKDRFSAERLKGVDSTLKIQPAELGDSAVYLCASSPGGAAQETQYFGPGTRLLVL.

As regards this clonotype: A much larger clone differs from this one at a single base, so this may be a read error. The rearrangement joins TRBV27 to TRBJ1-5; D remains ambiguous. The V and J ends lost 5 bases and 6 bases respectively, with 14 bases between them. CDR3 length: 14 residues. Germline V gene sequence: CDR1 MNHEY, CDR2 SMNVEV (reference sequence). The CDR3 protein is CASSLRRGGQPQHF. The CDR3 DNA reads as TGTGCCAGCAGTCTAAGACGGGGTGGTCAGCCCCAGCATTTT.

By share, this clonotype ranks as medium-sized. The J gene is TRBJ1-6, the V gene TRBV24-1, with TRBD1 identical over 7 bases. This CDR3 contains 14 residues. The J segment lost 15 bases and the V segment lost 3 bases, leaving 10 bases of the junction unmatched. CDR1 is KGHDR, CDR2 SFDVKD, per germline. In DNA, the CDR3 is TGTGCCACCAGTGATCGACAGGGTGCCCTTCTCCTCCACTTT. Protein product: CATSDRQGALLLHF.

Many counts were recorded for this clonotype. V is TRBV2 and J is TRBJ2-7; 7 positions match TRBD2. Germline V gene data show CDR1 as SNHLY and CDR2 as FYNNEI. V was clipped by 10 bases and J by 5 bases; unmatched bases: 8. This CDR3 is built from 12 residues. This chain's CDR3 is CATQGGTDEQYF. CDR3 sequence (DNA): TGTGCCACTCAGGGAGGGACGGACGAGCAGTACTTC.

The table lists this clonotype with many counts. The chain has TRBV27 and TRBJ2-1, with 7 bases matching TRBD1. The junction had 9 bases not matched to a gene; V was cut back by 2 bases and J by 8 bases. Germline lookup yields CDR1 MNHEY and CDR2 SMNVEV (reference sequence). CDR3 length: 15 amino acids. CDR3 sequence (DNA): TGTGCCAGCAGTTTAGACAGGGACGTGTTGTATGAGCAGTTCTTC. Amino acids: CASSLDRDVLYEQFF.

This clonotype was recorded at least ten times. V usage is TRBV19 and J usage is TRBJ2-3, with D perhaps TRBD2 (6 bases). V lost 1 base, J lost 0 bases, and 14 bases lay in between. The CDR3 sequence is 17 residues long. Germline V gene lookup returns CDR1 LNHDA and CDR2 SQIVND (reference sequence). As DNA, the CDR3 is TGTGCCAGTAGTATAGCTCGGGGGACGGGAAGCACAGATACGCAGTATTTT. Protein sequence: CASSIARGTGSTDTQYF.

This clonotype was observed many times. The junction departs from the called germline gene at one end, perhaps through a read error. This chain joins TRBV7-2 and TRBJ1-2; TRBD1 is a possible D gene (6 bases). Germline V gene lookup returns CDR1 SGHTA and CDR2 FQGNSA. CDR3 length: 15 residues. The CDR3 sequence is CASSFTLDSNYGYPF. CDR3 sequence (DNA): TGTGCCAGCAGCTTTACCCTGGACAGTAACTATGGCTACCCCTTC.

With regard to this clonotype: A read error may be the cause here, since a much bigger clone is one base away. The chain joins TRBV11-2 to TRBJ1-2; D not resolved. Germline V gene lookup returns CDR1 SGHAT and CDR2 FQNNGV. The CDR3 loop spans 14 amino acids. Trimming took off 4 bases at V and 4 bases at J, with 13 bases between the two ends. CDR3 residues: CASSSPGSTYGYTF. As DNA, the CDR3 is TGTGCCAGCAGCTCCCCGGGTTCTACCTATGGCTACACCTTC.

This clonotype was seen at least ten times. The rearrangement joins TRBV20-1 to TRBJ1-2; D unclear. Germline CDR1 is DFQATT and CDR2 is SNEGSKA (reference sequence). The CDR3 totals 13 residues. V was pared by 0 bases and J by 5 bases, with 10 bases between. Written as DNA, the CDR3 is TGCAGTGCTAGAGAGTTGTCGGTATATGGCTACACCTTC. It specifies CSARELSVYGYTF.